A selection of T cell receptor beta chains follows, all from one sample in a study of tissue T cells after allogeneic stem cell transplantation. Sequenced by immunoSEQ multiplex PCR; TCRdb stores in-frame clones only, minus some. The table has more than 5,500 clones, more than 60% seen once. The material sequenced was skin, taken at autopsy. These receptors were taken from a male patient of 60 years or more with steroid-refractory graft-versus-host disease after an allogeneic stem cell transplant. The T cells may partly be graft donor cells. Both conserved end residues are part of each CDR3. A D gene is named only where the DNA matches it firmly. Part of the rows lack a size; the others show once, few, many or a class for expanded clones.

>TRBV19|NA|TRBJ1-1|NA
CASSPRRGGTEAFF
TGTGCCAGTAGTCCCAGAAGGGGCGGAACTGAAGCTTTCTTT
>TRBV2|TRBD2|TRBJ2-3|NA
CASTTSGGPNTDTQYF
TGTGCCAGTACGACTAGCGGGGGGCCAAACACAGATACGCAGTATTTT
>TRBV24-1|TRBD1|TRBJ2-3|once
CATSDPTGGPTDTQYF
TGTGCCACCAGTGACCCCACAGGGGGGCCCACAGATACGCAGTATTTT
>TRBV9|NA|TRBJ2-1|once
CASGQQSYNEQFF
TGTGCCAGCGGGCAACAATCCTACAATGAGCAGTTCTTC
>TRBV7-9|TRBD1|TRBJ2-7|NA
CASLHNRQGAYEQYF
TGTGCCAGCCTACACAACCGACAGGGGGCCTACGAGCAGTACTTC
>TRBV24-1|NA|TRBJ2-3|NA
CATSEFSDTQYF
TGTGCCACCAGTGAGTTTTCAGATACGCAGTATTTT
>TRBV5-4|NA|TRBJ2-2|NA
CASSLPSYTGELFF
TGTGCCAGCAGCTTGCCAAGTTACACCGGGGAGCTGTTTTTT
>TRBV12-3/TRBV12-4|NA|TRBJ2-7|NA
CASSLAVSYEQYF
TGTGCCAGCAGTTTAGCCGTGTCCTACGAGCAGTACTTC
>TRBV30|TRBD1|TRBJ1-2|NA
CAWSGFTGGGSGYTF
TGTGCCTGGAGTGGATTTACAGGGGGCGGCTCTGGCTACACCTTC
>TRBV2|TRBD1|TRBJ2-7|NA
CASLTGTGPLEQYF
TGTGCCAGCTTGACCGGGACAGGGCCCCTCGAGCAGTACTTC
>TRBV11-3|NA|TRBJ2-1|NA
CASSLGGSSYNEQFF
TGTGCCAGCAGCTTAGGGGGGTCCTCCTACAATGAGCAGTTCTTC
>TRBV5-1|NA|TRBJ1-5|NA
CASSLHPHSNQPQHF
TGCGCCAGCAGCTTGCACCCCCATAGCAATCAGCCCCAGCATTTT
>TRBV11-2|NA|TRBJ1-1|NA
CASRPVGVARRNTEAFF
TGTGCCAGCCGACCAGTAGGGGTGGCTCGACGGAACACTGAAGCTTTCTTT
>TRBV7-2|NA|TRBJ1-1|NA
CASSLIPQGNTEAFF
TGTGCCAGCAGCTTAATTCCCCAGGGGAACACTGAAGCTTTCTTT
>TRBV30|NA|TRBJ1-5|few
CAWSPRGDQPQHF
TGTGCCTGGAGTCCCCGGGGGGATCAGCCCCAGCATTTT
>TRBV28|NA|TRBJ1-1|NA
CASRTRGNTEAFF
TGTGCCAGCAGGACCCGGGGGAACACTGAAGCTTTCTTT
>TRBV4-1|NA|TRBJ1-5|NA
CASSLGRGNQPQHF
TGCGCCAGCAGCCTGGGCAGGGGCAATCAGCCCCAGCATTTT
>TRBV11-3|TRBD1|TRBJ2-1|NA
CASSSRDRSNEQFF
TGTGCCAGCAGCTCCCGGGACAGGAGTAATGAGCAGTTCTTC
>TRBV28|TRBD1|TRBJ2-7|NA
CASSLRGRISHEQYF
TGTGCCAGCAGTTTAAGGGGGCGAATCTCCCACGAGCAGTACTTC
>TRBV7-9|NA|TRBJ2-1|NA
CASSLLRVGYNEQFF
TGTGCCAGCAGCTTACTCAGGGTCGGCTACAATGAGCAGTTCTTC
>TRBV10-3|TRBD1|TRBJ2-7|NA
CAISETGTGGFEQYF
TGTGCCATCAGTGAGACCGGGACAGGGGGCTTCGAGCAGTACTTC
>TRBV28|NA|TRBJ2-1|NA
CASSFNEQFF
TGTGCCAGCAGTTTTAATGAGCAGTTCTTC
>TRBV5-4|NA|TRBJ2-2|NA
CASSLTNTGELFF
TGTGCCAGCAGCTTGACGAACACCGGGGAGCTGTTTTTT
>TRBV4-3|NA|TRBJ2-1|NA
CASSQDRGGHYNEQFF
TGCGCCAGCAGCCAAGATAGGGGGGGGCACTACAATGAGCAGTTCTTC
>TRBV14|NA|TRBJ1-2|once
CASSRIAEDLTF
TGTGCCAGCAGCCGTATTGCAGAAGACCTCACCTTC
>TRBV11-2|TRBD2|TRBJ2-7|NA
CASSFGTMTYEQYF
TGTGCCAGCAGCTTTGGGACTATGACTTACGAGCAGTACTTC
>TRBV29-1|NA|TRBJ2-7|NA
CSVGGFYEQYF
TGCAGCGTTGGGGGTTTCTACGAGCAGTACTTC
>TRBV1|NA|TRBJ1-6|NA
CTSSQETGRASSPLHF
TGCACCAGCAGCCAAGAGACGGGGCGGGCTTCTTCACCCCTCCACTTT